Listed here is a single T cell receptor beta chain. Only in-frame clones appear in the TCRdb table, and some are missing; sequencing was by immunoSEQ multiplex PCR. The sample shows 25,000 to 35,000 clones, 89% of them seen only once. The sample is drawn from a study of blood T cell repertoires in COVID-19. V lost 6 bases to trimming and J lost 0 bases, with 6 bases between them. The CDR3 extends over 12 amino acids. The germline CDR1 and CDR2 sequences are MNHEY and SMNVEV (reference sequence). The sequenced sample was peripheral blood. V is TRBV27 and J is TRBJ2-7; D remains unclear. The source of this sequence is a woman aged 40 to 50 with active or convalescent COVID-19. CDR3 nucleotide sequence: TGTGCCAGCAGGTCCAGCTCCTACGAGCAGTACTTC. It specifies CASRSSSYEQYF.